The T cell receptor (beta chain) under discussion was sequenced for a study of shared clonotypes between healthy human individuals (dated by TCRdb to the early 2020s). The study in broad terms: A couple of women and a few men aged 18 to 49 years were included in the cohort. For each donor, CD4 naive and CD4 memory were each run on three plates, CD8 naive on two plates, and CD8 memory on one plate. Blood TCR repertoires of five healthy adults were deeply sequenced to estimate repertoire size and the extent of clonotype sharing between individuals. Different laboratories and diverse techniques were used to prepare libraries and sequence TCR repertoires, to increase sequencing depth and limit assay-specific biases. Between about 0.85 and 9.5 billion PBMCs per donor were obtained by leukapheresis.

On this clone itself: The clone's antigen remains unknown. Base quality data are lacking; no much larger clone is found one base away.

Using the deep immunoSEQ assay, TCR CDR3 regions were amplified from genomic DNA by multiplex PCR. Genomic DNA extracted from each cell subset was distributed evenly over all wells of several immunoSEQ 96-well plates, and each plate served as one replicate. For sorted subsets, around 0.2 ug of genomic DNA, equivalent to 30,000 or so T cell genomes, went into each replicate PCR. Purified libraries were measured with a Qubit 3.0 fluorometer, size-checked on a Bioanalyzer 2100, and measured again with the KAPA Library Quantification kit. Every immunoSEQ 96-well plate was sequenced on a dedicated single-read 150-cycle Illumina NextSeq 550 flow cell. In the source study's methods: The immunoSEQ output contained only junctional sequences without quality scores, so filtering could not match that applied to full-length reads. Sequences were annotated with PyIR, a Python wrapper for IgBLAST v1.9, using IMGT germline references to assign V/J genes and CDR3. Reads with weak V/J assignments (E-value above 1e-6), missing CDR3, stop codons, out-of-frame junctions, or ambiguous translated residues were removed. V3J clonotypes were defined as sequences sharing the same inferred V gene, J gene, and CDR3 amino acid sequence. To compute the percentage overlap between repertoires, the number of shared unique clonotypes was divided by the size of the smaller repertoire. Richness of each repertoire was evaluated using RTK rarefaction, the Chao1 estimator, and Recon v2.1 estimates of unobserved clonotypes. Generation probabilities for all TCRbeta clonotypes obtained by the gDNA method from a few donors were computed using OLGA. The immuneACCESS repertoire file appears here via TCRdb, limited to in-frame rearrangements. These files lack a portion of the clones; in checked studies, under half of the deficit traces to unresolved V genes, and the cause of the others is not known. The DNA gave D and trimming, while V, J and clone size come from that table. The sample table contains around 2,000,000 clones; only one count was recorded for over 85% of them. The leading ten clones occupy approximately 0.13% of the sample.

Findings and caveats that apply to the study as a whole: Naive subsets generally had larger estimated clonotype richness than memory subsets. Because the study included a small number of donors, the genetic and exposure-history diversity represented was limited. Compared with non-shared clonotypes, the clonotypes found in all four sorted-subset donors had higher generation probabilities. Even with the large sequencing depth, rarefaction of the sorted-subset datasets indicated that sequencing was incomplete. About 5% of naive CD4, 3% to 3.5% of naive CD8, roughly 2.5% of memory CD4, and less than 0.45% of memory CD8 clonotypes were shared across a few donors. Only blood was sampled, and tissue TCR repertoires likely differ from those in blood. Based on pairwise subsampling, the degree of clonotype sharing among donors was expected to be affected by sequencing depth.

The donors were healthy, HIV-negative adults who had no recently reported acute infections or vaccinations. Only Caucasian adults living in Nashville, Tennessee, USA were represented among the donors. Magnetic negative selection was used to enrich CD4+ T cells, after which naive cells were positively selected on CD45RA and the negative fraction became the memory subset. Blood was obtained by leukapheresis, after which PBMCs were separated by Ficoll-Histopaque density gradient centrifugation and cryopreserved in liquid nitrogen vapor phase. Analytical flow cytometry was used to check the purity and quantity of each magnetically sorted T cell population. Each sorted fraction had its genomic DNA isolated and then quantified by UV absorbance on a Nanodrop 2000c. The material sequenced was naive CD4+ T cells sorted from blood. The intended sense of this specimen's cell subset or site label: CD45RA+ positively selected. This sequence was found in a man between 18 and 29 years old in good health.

In nucleotides, the sequence is TGTGCCAGCAGTTACTGGAACAGCTCACCCCTCCACTTT. Protein translation: CASSYWNSSPLHF. The chain links TRBV6-5 with TRBJ1-6; the D gene is not confidently resolved. Trimming takes 1 base from V and 10 bases from J, and the germline ends sit 8 bases apart. CDR1 and CDR2, per the germline V gene, are MNHEY and SVGAGI. The CDR3 runs 13 residues from the cysteine to the phenylalanine. Only CDR3 DNA remains: 39 bases, in frame from the first base.